This TCR beta chain emerged from a study of blood T cell repertoires in COVID-19. This CDR3 is built from 13 residues. Trimming removed 10 bases from V and 8 bases from J, with 15 bases in between. Germline-derived CDR1 and CDR2 are MNHEY and SMNVEV (reference sequence). Original processing notes: Amplification from reference gene primers served as the basis for estimated nucleated cell counts. Assay: immunoSEQ multiplex PCR; the TCRdb copy retains only in-frame clones and omits some. V, J and clone size were drawn from that table, and D and trimming were deduced from the DNA. Here the sample spans about 170,000 clones, approximately 84% being singletons.

This TCR came from a human donor with acute or convalescent COVID-19. The donor label of this sample is uncertain. The V gene is TRBV27, the J gene TRBJ1-6, with D perhaps TRBD1 (5 bases). Sequencing input: peripheral blood. CDR3: CATGTGNDSPLHF. Here the CDR3 DNA reads TGTGCCACCGGGACTGGGAACGATTCACCCCTCCACTTT.